Detailed here is one T cell receptor beta chain. In this sample, this clonotype turned up a few times. Its antigen remains unidentified. The record has no base qualities; no much larger clone is one base away. Its CDR3 holds 13 amino acids, cysteine through phenylalanine. The DNA shown is the 39-base CDR3, in frame from base 1. V and J are trimmed by 2 bases and 3 bases, and the gene matches miss 3 bases of the junction. Reading the germline V gene (reference sequence) gives CDR1 DFQATT and CDR2 SNEGSKA. This entry is derived from a study of T-cell reconstitution after alpha-beta-depleted transplantation in children (dated by TCRdb to the mid-2010s). Concerning the study at large: T-cell immune reconstitution after TCRalphabeta/CD19-depleted allogeneic hematopoietic cell transplantation in children was quantitatively tracked in the study by means of TCR repertoire profiling. Study-wide conclusions, independent of this receptor: The apparently early recovery of alphabetaT-cell counts about two months after transplant reportedly depended on only several hundred rapidly expanded clones that came from non-depleted graft cells. The frequencies of hyperexpanded clones fell over the following months, and after one year, T-cell counts and TCRbeta diversity were mostly attributed to newly produced T cells. The high TCRbeta diversity at day 60 in some patients was ascribed to recipient T cells and intrathymic progenitors that had survived conditioning.

Receptors were amplified or captured by PCR. Sequencing was carried out with an Illumina HiSeq 2500. TCR libraries were prepared with molecular barcoding, using unique molecular identifiers to normalize TCRbeta repertoire quantification. In TCRdb, the public reads were trimmed at Q25 with fastp and aligned with MiXCR, with productive beta chains retained. Each CDR3 protein appears once, grouped with its most common genes and DNA. The sample table shows fewer than 550,000 distinct CDR3 sequences, and 9.5% to 12% are seen once. The top ten clones comprise 11% to 15% of the sample. Sample treatment or condition, as interpreted from the label and publication: allogeneic hematopoietic cell transplantation with graft depleted of TCRalphabeta T cells and CD19 B cells. TCRalphabeta/CD19-depleted allogeneic hematopoietic cell grafts were given to the transplant recipients, all of whom were children.

This specimen was PBMCs, mostly from graft donor cells, taken 180 days after TCRalphabeta/CD19-depleted stem cell transplant. The origin of this receptor is a female patient aged 2-15 years who had a stem cell transplant for aplastic anemia, so the T cells may come from the graft donor. The rearranged chain carries TRBV20-1 and TRBJ2-5, with 7 middle bases fitting TRBD1. The DNA sequence is as follows: TGCAGTGCTAGATTAGGGACAGAAGAGACCCAGTACTTC. Its protein reads: CSARLGTEETQYF.